This is a list of T cell receptor beta chains from one sample in a study of shared clonotypes between healthy human individuals. The assay was immunoSEQ multiplex PCR, and TCRdb's table has in-frame clones only and misses some. The sample lists hundreds of thousands of clones; approximately 96% were seen once. Material for sequencing was naive CD8+ T cells sorted from blood. The source is a woman aged 25 to 45 in good health. CDR3s include the opening cysteine and the closing phenylalanine or tryptophan. D genes are given only for firm matches. Clone size, where shown, is once, few, many, or a class for clones that have expanded.

V gene	J gene	D gene	clone size	CDR3 DNA	CDR3 protein
TRBV5-6	TRBJ1-4	TRBD1	.	TGTGCCAGCAGCGAAGGGACAGGGTATGAAAAACTGTTTTTT	CASSEGTGYEKLFF
TRBV2	TRBJ1-5	TRBD1	.	TGTGCCAGCAGAAGGGGACAGGAGGTTCGTCAGCCCCAGCATTTT	CASRRGQEVRQPQHF
TRBV2	TRBJ1-1	.	once	TGTGCCAGCAGGCCAAGGAATACTGAAGCTTTCTTT	CASRPRNTEAFF
TRBV7-9	TRBJ1-1	.	.	TGTGCCAGCAGCACGACAGTCATGAACACTGAAGCTTTCTTT	CASSTTVMNTEAFF
TRBV5-1	TRBJ2-1	.	.	TGCGCCAGCAGCTTGGAGTTTAGCTCCTACAATGAGCAGTTCTTC	CASSLEFSSYNEQFF
TRBV9	TRBJ2-3	TRBD2	once	TGTGCCAGCAGCGTAGCAGGAGTCGGGAGGGCCAAAGATACGCAGTATTTT	CASSVAGVGRAKDTQYF
TRBV5-6	TRBJ2-2	.	.	TGTGCCAGCAGCTTGGAGACAGGAAGGTCTGTATCGAACACCGGGGAGCTGTTTTTT	CASSLETGRSVSNTGELFF
TRBV27	TRBJ2-3	.	.	TGTGCCAGCAGTTTATCTCGCGGGAAGGGGCCAGATACGCAGTATTTT	CASSLSRGKGPDTQYF
TRBV6-4	TRBJ2-1	TRBD2	.	TGTGCCAGCAGTGTGAGCGGGAGGAGCTCCTACAATGAGCAGTTCTTC	CASSVSGRSSYNEQFF
TRBV5-6	TRBJ1-1	.	.	TGTGCCAGCAGCCCGCAGGGGCTTGGCACTGAAGCTTTCTTT	CASSPQGLGTEAFF
TRBV27	TRBJ1-3	.	.	TGTGCCAGCCGGCCCGTAACTTTACCTGGAAACACCATATATTTT	CASRPVTLPGNTIYF
TRBV29-1	TRBJ2-7	.	once	TGCAGCGTTACCGGGACGGACACCTACGAGCAGTACTTC	CSVTGTDTYEQYF
TRBV9	TRBJ1-2	.	.	TGTGCCAGCAGCATATCAGGCGCCCTCTATACTTTCTATGGCTACACCTTC	CASSISGALYTFYGYTF
TRBV7-2	TRBJ2-1	TRBD2	.	TGTGCCAGCAGCTCCCCGGGGGGGGAGTCCTACAATGAGCAGTTCTTC	CASSSPGGESYNEQFF
TRBV30	TRBJ2-5	TRBD2	.	TGTGCCTGGAACTGGCGGGAGGGCCCAGAGACCCAGTACTTC	CAWNWREGPETQYF
TRBV29-1	TRBJ2-2	.	.	TGCAGCGTCGAGGAGGGCCAGGGAACCGGGGAGCTGTTTTTT	CSVEEGQGTGELFF